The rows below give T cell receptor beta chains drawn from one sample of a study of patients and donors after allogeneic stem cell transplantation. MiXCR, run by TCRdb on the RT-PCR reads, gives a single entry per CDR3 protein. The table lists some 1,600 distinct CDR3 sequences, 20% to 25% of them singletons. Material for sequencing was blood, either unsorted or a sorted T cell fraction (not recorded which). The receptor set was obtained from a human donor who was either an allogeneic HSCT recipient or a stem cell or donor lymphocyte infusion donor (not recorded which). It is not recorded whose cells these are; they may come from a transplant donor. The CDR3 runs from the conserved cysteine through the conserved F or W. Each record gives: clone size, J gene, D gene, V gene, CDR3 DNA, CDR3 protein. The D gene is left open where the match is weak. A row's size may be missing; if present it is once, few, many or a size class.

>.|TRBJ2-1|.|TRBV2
TGTGCCAGCCATCGGGGGCTCATGGGAAATGAGCAGTTCTTC
CASHRGLMGNEQFF
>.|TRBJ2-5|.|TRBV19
TGTGCCAGTAGTAACAGCGGGCAAGAGACCCAGTACTTC
CASSNSGQETQYF
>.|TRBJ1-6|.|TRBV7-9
TGTGCCAGCAGCTTAAGCGGGCAGGGAATCGAACCCCTCCACTTT
CASSLSGQGIEPLHF
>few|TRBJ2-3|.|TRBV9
TGTGCCAGCAGCGTAGATGTAGGAGGGACAGATACGCAGTATTTT
CASSVDVGGTDTQYF
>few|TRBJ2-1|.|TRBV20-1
TGCAGTGCTAGAGATCAGGCGGGGTGGCATGAGCAGTTCTTC
CSARDQAGWHEQFF
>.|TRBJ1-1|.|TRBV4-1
TGCGCCAGCAGCCAGAGGGACGTTTTGAACACTGAAGCTTTCTTT
CASSQRDVLNTEAFF
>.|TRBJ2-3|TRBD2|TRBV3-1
TGTGCCAGCAGCTGGAATAAACTAGCGGGGGGAAGCACAGATACGCAGTATTTT
CASSWNKLAGGSTDTQYF
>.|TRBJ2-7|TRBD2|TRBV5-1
TGCGCCAGCACTCAAGCGGGGGGCTACGAGCAGTACTTC
CASTQAGGYEQYF
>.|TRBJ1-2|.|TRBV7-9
TGTGCCAGCAGCCCAGGACAGTATGGCTACACCTTC
CASSPGQYGYTF
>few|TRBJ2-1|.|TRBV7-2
TGTGCCAGCAGCTTCTACAATGAGCAGTTCTTC
CASSFYNEQFF
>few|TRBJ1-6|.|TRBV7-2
TGTGCCAGCAGTCCCTACATGGGTTCACCCCTCCACTTT
CASSPYMGSPLHF
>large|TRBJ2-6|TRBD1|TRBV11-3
TGTGCCAGCGGGGCAGGGGGCTCCTCTGGGGCCAACGTCCTGACTTTC
CASGAGGSSGANVLTF
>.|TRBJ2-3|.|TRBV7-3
TGTGCCAGCAGCTTATCTCCCACAGATACGCAGTATTTT
CASSLSPTDTQYF
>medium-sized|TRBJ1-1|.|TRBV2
TGTGCCAGCAGTGAGGGTCTTGAAGCTTTCTTT
CASSEGLEAFF
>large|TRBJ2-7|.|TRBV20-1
TGCAGTGCTAGGTCACAGGGAACCTACGAGCAGTACTTC
CSARSQGTYEQYF
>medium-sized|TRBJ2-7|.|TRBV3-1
TGTGCCAGCAGCCGGGGGACGATAGCCTACGAGCAGTACTTC
CASSRGTIAYEQYF
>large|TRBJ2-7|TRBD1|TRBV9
TGTGCCAGCAGCGAGGGACAGGGGGTATCCTACGAGCAGTACTTC
CASSEGQGVSYEQYF
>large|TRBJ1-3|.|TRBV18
TGTGCCAGCTCCCCGACAGCTGGAAACACCATATATTTT
CASSPTAGNTIYF
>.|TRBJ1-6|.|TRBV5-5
TGTGCCAGCAGCTTGGCCGATCCACCCCTCCACTTT
CASSLADPPLHF
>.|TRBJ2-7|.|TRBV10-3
TGTGCCACCCATACCCCGGGGAACTCCTACGAGCAGTACTTC
CATHTPGNSYEQYF
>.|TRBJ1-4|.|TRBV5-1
TGCGCCAGCAGCTTGCCCGGGTTAAATGAAAAACTGTTTTTT
CASSLPGLNEKLFF
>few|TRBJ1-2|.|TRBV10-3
TGTGCCATAAGTGCAACGAACTATGGCTACACCTTC
CAISATNYGYTF
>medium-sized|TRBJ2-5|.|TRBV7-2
TGTGCCAGCAGCCCCAATCCGGGCGAGACCCAGTACTTC
CASSPNPGETQYF
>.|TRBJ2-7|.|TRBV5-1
TGCGCCAGCAGCTGGCAGGGGTCCTACGAGCAGTACTTC
CASSWQGSYEQYF
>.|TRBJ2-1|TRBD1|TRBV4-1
TGCGCCAGCAGCCAAGTGGCAGGGGGCGGGGTTGAGCAGTTCTTC
CASSQVAGGGVEQFF
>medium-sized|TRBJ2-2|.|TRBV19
TGTGCCAGTAGTATGGGGGACCCGAACACCGGGGAGCTGTTTTTT
CASSMGDPNTGELFF
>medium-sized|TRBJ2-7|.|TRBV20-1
TGCAGTGCTAGACCGGGAGAGGGAGCCGAGCAGTACTTC
CSARPGEGAEQYF
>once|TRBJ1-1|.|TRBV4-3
TGCGCCAGCAGCTATGACCACGGCACTGAAGCTTTCTTT
CASSYDHGTEAFF
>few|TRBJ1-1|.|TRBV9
TGTGCCAGCAGCGTACGGGACCTTCAAAACACTGAAGCTTTCTTT
CASSVRDLQNTEAFF
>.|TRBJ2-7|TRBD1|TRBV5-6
TGTGCCAGCAGCACAGGGACAGATACCTACGAGCAGTACTTC
CASSTGTDTYEQYF
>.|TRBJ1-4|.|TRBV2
TGTGCCAGCAGTGAACTGGCCGGAAAACTGTTTTTT
CASSELAGKLFF
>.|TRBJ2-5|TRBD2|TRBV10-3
TGTGCCATAGAAGCGGGGATAGGAGAGACCCAGTACTTC
CAIEAGIGETQYF
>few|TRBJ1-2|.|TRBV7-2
TGTGCCAGCAGCCTATCACAGGGCTATGGCTACACCTTC
CASSLSQGYGYTF
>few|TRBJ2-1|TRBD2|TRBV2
TGTGCCAGCAGTGTGGGGACTACTAATGAGCAGTTCTTC
CASSVGTTNEQFF
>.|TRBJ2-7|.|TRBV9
TGTGCCAGCAGCGGACAGCCGGCCTACGAGCAGTACTTC
CASSGQPAYEQYF
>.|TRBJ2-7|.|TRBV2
TGTGCCTCGAGCCCCCTTTACGAGCAGTACTTC
CASSPLYEQYF
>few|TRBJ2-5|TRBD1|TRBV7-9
TGTGCCAGCAGCTCTAGGGGGCCGGAGACCCAGTACTTC
CASSSRGPETQYF
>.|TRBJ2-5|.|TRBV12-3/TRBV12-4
TGTGCCAGCAGCTATACTAGCTTAGAGACCCAGTACTTC
CASSYTSLETQYF
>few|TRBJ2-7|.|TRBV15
TGTGCCACCAGCAGAGACACAGGTCGGTCCTACGAGCAGTACTTC
CATSRDTGRSYEQYF
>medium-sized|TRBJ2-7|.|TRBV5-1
TGCGCCAGCAGCTTGGTTCTCACAGGGTCCTACGAGCAGTACTTC
CASSLVLTGSYEQYF
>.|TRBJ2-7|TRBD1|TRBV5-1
TGCGCCAGCAGCGGCCGGACAGGGGGACCTGGCGAGCAGTACTTC
CASSGRTGGPGEQYF
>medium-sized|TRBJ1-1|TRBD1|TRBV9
TGTGCCAGCAGCCCCAGGGGGCGGTCTGAAGCTTTCTTT
CASSPRGRSEAFF
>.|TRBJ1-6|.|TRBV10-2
TGCGCCAGCAGTGACCCGGGGAATTCACCCCTCCACTTT
CASSDPGNSPLHF
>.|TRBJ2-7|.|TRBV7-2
TGTGCCAGCAGCTTTCCGGGGTACGAGCAGTACTTC
CASSFPGYEQYF
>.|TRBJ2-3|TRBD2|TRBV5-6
TGTGCCAGCAGGCACCTCAGCGGGGGAATAATAGATACGCAGTATTTT
CASRHLSGGIIDTQYF
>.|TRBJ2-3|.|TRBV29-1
TGCAGCGTGTGGGGCGGGCTAAATTCAGATACGCAGTATTTT
CSVWGGLNSDTQYF
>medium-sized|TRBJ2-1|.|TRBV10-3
TGTGCCATCAGAGAGGGGGTCCCCAACAATGAGCAGTTCTTC
CAIREGVPNNEQFF
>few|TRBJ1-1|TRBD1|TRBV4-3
TGCGCCAGCAGCCGCCCGGGACAGGGCGGCGAAGCTTTCTTT
CASSRPGQGGEAFF
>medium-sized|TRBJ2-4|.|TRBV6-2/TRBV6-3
TGTGCCAGCACCAACGGGGCGACAGGAGCCATTCAGTACTTC
CASTNGATGAIQYF
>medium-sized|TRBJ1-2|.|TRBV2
TGTGCCAGCAGTGAGATAAGAGCAGGGAATGGCTACACCTTC
CASSEIRAGNGYTF
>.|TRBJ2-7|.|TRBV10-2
TGCGCCAGCAGCAGGGTGGGCTACGAGCAGTACTTC
CASSRVGYEQYF
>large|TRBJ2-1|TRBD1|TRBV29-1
TGCAGCGTATGGACAGGGACTCAGTTCTTC
CSVWTGTQFF
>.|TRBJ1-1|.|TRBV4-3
TGCGCCAGCAGCCAAGATACAGGGCCGAACACTGAAGCTTTCTTT
CASSQDTGPNTEAFF
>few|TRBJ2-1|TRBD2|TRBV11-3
TGTGCCAGCAGCCGTGGGACTAGCGGGAGAAACAATGAGCAGTTCTTC
CASSRGTSGRNNEQFF
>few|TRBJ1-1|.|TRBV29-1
TGCAGCGTTGCCAGGGACACTGAAGCTTTCTTT
CSVARDTEAFF
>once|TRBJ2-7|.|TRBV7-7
TGTGCCAGCAGCCCGGACCAGGGGAGGGAGCAGTACTTC
CASSPDQGREQYF
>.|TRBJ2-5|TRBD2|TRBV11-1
TGTGCCATCACGGGGGGGGTGCAAGAGACCCAGTACTTC
CAITGGVQETQYF
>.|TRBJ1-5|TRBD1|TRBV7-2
TGTGCCAGCAGTCCCAATGACAGGGCTCAGCCCCAGCATTTT
CASSPNDRAQPQHF
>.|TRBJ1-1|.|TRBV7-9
TGTGCCAGCAGCTTATTGGGGGAGGAGGCGGGCACCGAAGCTTTCTTT
CASSLLGEEAGTEAFF
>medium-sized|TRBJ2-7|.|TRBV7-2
TGTGCCAGCAGCTTAGGTGACAGGAGCTCCTACGAGCAGTACTTC
CASSLGDRSSYEQYF